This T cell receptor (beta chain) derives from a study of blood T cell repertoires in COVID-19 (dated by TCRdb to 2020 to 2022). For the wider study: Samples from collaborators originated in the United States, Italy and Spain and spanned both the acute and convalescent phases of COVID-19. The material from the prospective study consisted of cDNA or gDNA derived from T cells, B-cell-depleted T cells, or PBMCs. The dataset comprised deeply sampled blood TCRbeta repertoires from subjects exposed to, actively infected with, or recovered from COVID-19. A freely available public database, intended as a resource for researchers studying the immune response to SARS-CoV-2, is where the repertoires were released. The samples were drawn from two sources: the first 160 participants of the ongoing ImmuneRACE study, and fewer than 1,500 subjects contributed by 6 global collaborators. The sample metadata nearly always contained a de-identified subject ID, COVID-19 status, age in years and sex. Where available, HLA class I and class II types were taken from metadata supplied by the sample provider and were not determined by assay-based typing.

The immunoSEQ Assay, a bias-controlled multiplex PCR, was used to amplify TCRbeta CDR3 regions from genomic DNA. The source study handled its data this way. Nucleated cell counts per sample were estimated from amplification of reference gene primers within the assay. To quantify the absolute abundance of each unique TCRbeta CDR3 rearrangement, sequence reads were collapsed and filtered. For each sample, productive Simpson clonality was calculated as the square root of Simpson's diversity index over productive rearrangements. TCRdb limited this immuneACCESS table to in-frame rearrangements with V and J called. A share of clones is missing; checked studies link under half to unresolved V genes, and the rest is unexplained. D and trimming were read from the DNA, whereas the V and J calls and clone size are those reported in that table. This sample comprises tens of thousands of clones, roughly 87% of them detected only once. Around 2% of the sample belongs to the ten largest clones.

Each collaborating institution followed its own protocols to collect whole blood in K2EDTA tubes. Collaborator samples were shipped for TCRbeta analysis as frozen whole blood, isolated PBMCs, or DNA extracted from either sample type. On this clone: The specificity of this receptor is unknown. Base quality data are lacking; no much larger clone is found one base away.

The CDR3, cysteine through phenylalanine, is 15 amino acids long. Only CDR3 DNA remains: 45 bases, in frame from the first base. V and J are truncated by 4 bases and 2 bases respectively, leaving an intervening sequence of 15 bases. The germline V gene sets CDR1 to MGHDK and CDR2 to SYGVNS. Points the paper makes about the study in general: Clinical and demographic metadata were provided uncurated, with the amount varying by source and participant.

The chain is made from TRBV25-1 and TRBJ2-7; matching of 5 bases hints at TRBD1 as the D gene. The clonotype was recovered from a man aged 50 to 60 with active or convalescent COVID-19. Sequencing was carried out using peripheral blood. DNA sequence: TGTGCCAGCAGTGTCGACACAGGAACCACCTACGAGCAGTACTTC. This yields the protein CASSVDTGTTYEQYF.